Presented here are 3 T cell receptor beta chains from one specimen sequenced in a study of blood T cells in healthy people across ages. Primers used in a second PCR of about 6 to 12 cycles were a sample-barcoded 5' primer and a J-beta primer mix. Via MiXCR, TCRdb re-called the 5' RACE reads, giving one row per CDR3 protein. The sample lists more than 1.4 million distinct CDR3 sequences; around 39% were seen once. Material: blood. These receptors were taken from a woman aged 18-29 years in good health.

The chain employs TRBV15 and TRBJ2-1, with TRBD2 matching 9 bases. This CDR3 contains 16 residues. CDR1 is LNHNV, CDR2 YYDKDF, per germline (reference sequence). The V segment lost 3 bases and the J segment 0 bases; nucleotides outside the gene matches: 3. The CDR3 loop reads CATSSGSGSSYNEQFF. Written as DNA, the CDR3 is TGTGCCACCAGCAGCGGTAGCGGGAGCTCCTACAATGAGCAGTTCTTC. Full variable domain (rest looked up from reference TRBV15 and TRBJ2-1): DAMVIQNPRYQVTQFGKPVTLSCSQTLNHNVMYWYQQKSSQAPKLLFHYYDKDFNNEADTPDNFQSRRPNTSFCFLDIRSPGLGDTAMYLCATSSGSGSSYNEQFFGPGTRLTVL.

This clonotype was counted a few times. The chain links TRBV7-3 to TRBJ2-3, with D possibly TRBD2 on 6 matching bases. Germline V gene sequence: CDR1 SGHTA, CDR2 FQGTGA. The CDR3 has 15 residues. V was shortened by 4 bases and J by 6 bases, with 17 bases between the two germline ends. CDR3 sequence (DNA): TGTGCCAGCAGCTACCGGGAGCCTAGGTTGGATACGCAGTATTTT. This sequence encodes CASSYREPRLDTQYF.

V gene TRBV7-9 combines with J gene TRBJ2-5; 8 bases match TRBD2. This CDR3 has 14 residues. Germline assignment: CDR1 SEHNR and CDR2 FQNEAQ (reference sequence). The trim removed 2 bases at V and 11 bases at J, leaving 10 bases unmatched. In DNA, the CDR3 is TGTGCCAGCAGCTTAAGGCGGGAGGACAATGAGCAGTACTTC. This translates into CASSLRREDNEQYF.